This TCR beta chain was documented in a study of blood T cell repertoires in COVID-19. Clones were sequenced by immunoSEQ multiplex PCR, and TCRdb holds only the in-frame ones, with some missing. Among about 330,000 clones listed, approximately 90% were seen once. Per the germline V gene, CDR1 is SNHLY and CDR2 is FYNNEI. After removal of 10 bases from V and 3 bases from J, the junction contained 7 bases not matched to a gene. The CDR3 has 13 residues. Sequencing was done on a sample of PBMCs or T cells enriched from blood (not recorded which). This TCR was sampled from a woman aged 25 to 39 who had recovered from COVID-19. This chain links TRBV2 with TRBJ1-2, with TRBD1 identical over 8 bases. In DNA, the CDR3 is TGTGCCACCTACAGGGGGTCCGACTATGGCTACACCTTC. Protein: CATYRGSDYGYTF.